The rows below give T cell receptor beta chains drawn from one sample of a study of vaccination and CD4 T cells after COVID-19. What these receptors recognize is not known. TCRdb reanalysed the PCR reads using MiXCR and keeps one entry per CDR3 protein. Among approximately 7,100 distinct CDR3 sequences, roughly 35% were seen once, and the ten largest hold 40%. The sequencing sample was made of CD4+ T cells from blood, cultured in vitro. The receptors were gathered from a human donor in good health. Each CDR3 is given with its conserved first and last residue. A D gene is named only where the DNA matches it firmly. Clone size is given for some rows only: seen once, a few or many times, or a class if the clone is expanded.

D gene	V gene	J gene	clone size	CDR3 DNA	CDR3 protein
.	TRBV6-1	TRBJ1-5	medium-sized	TGTGCCAGCAAAAGACAGTCAAATAGCAATCAGCCCCAGCATTTT	CASKRQSNSNQPQHF
.	TRBV7-2	TRBJ2-5	medium-sized	TGTGCCAGCAGCTTAGTAGGGCAGTTAGAGACCCAGTACTTC	CASSLVGQLETQYF
.	TRBV6-1	TRBJ1-2	few	TGTGCCAGCAGATCCCACACCCGGGAGACTCTCTATGGCTACACCTTC	CASRSHTRETLYGYTF
.	TRBV6-1	TRBJ1-6	.	TGTGCCAGTTGGGGCTTTAATTCACCCCTCCACTTT	CASWGFNSPLHF
.	TRBV18	TRBJ2-7	.	TGTGCCAGCTCACGAGAGTACGAGCAGTACTTC	CASSREYEQYF
.	TRBV5-4	TRBJ2-5	few	TGTGCCAGCAGCCTCGGACAGACCCGAGAGACCCAGTACTTC	CASSLGQTRETQYF
.	TRBV15	TRBJ1-2	few	TGTGCCACCAGCAGAGATGCCGGTAAGGGAAATGTCGGCTACACCTTC	CATSRDAGKGNVGYTF
.	TRBV20-1	TRBJ2-7	.	TGCAGTGCTAGAGCGAATACAGGGTCGGGTTACTACGAGCAGTACTTC	CSARANTGSGYYEQYF
.	TRBV6-1	TRBJ1-1	.	TGTGCCAGCACCCTTGGCCCGTTCATGAACACTGAAGCTTTCTTT	CASTLGPFMNTEAFF
.	TRBV19	TRBJ1-1	few	TGTGCCAGTAGTATATTCGGAGAGGGGGGAGCTTTCTTT	CASSIFGEGGAFF
.	TRBV6-1	TRBJ1-1	.	TGTGCCAGCAGTCCAGACACTGAAGCTTTCTTT	CASSPDTEAFF
.	TRBV5-4	TRBJ2-3	.	TGTGCCAGCAGCCTCCAGGGGTTAGATACGCAGTATTTT	CASSLQGLDTQYF
.	TRBV19	TRBJ1-2	once	TGTGCCAGTAGTAGGTGGGGAGACAGAGGTGGCTACACCTTC	CASSRWGDRGGYTF
.	TRBV12-3/TRBV12-4	TRBJ1-6	few	TGTGCCAGCAGCCGGACAGAATCACCCCTCCACTTT	CASSRTESPLHF
TRBD1	TRBV11-2	TRBJ1-2	few	TGTGCCAGCAGTATTACAGGGGACTATGGCTACACCTTC	CASSITGDYGYTF
TRBD1	TRBV6-2/TRBV6-3	TRBJ2-6	.	TGTGCCAGCAGTTACGGAGACAGGGGAATCGGGGCCAACGTCCTGACTTTC	CASSYGDRGIGANVLTF
.	TRBV20-1	TRBJ1-1	few	TGCAGTGCTACCTCGAGTGTTACTGAAGCTTTCTTT	CSATSSVTEAFF
.	TRBV20-1	TRBJ1-5	few	TGCAGTGCACTGATGGTGGGGCAGCCCCAGCATTTT	CSALMVGQPQHF
.	TRBV5-1	TRBJ1-2	.	TGCGCCAGCAGCTCCCGGACGGAGGGTGGCTACACCTTC	CASSSRTEGGYTF
.	TRBV2	TRBJ1-1	few	TGTGCCAGCAGTGAAAGGGTGAACACTGAAGCTTTCTTT	CASSERVNTEAFF
TRBD2	TRBV6-2/TRBV6-3	TRBJ2-2	.	TGTGCCAGCAGTTACCTCGCGGGGGGGCCGGACACCGGGGAGCTGTTTTTT	CASSYLAGGPDTGELFF
.	TRBV12-3/TRBV12-4	TRBJ1-6	.	TGTGCCAGCAGTAGGAATTCACCCCTCCACTTT	CASSRNSPLHF
.	TRBV7-6	TRBJ2-7	.	TGTGCCAGCAGCTTAGACGAGGGGCCCTACGAGCAGTACTTC	CASSLDEGPYEQYF
.	TRBV19	TRBJ1-2	.	TGTGCCAGTAGTAACAAAATTAACTATGGCTACACCTTC	CASSNKINYGYTF
TRBD1	TRBV6-1	TRBJ2-3	large	TGTGCCAGCAGGGGGACAGGTAGAGATACGCAGTATTTT	CASRGTGRDTQYF
.	TRBV30	TRBJ1-4	.	TGTGCCTGGAGGGCGGGGGTAAAACTGTTTTTT	CAWRAGVKLFF
.	TRBV27	TRBJ2-7	.	TGTGCCACCATGGGACCTTGGGACTACGAGCAGTACTTC	CATMGPWDYEQYF
.	TRBV5-1	TRBJ2-1	.	TGCGCCAGCAGTGAAACGGTTAACAATGAGCAGTTCTTC	CASSETVNNEQFF
.	TRBV15	TRBJ2-5	.	TGTGCCACCAGCAGAGATTCAGAGGAGACCCAGTACTTC	CATSRDSEETQYF
TRBD1	TRBV2	TRBJ1-1	.	TGTGCCAGCAGTGAACAGGGGGCGTTAGATGAAGCTTTCTTT	CASSEQGALDEAFF
TRBD2	TRBV27	TRBJ2-1	once	TGTGCCAGCAGTTTTAGGACTAGCGGGGGGGTACATGAGCAGTTCTTC	CASSFRTSGGVHEQFF
TRBD2	TRBV20-1	TRBJ2-3	.	TGCAGTGCCAACGCCATTTTCGGCGGGGGGGGCACAGATACGCAGTATTTT	CSANAIFGGGGTDTQYF
.	TRBV3-1	TRBJ2-7	.	TGTGCCAGCAGCCAAGATGTCGGAGTTCTCTACGAGCAGTACTTC	CASSQDVGVLYEQYF
.	TRBV20-1	TRBJ2-2	.	TGCAGTGCAAACAGGGCCGGGACCGGGGAGCTGTTTTTT	CSANRAGTGELFF
.	TRBV7-2	TRBJ1-2	.	TGTGCCAGCAGCTTAGCCCGAGGGTGGAACTATGGCTACACCTTC	CASSLARGWNYGYTF
.	TRBV7-8	TRBJ1-2	.	TGTGCCAGCAGCTTGTCGCGGGACACCTTAACGGGCTACACCTTC	CASSLSRDTLTGYTF
.	TRBV10-1	TRBJ2-1	once	TGCGCCAGCAGTGACCCTCCAAGGGCCCCATATGAGCAGTTCTTC	CASSDPPRAPYEQFF
TRBD1	TRBV7-9	TRBJ2-5	.	TGTGCCAGCAGCTTAGTATTGGGACAGGGACGAGAGACCCAGTACTTC	CASSLVLGQGRETQYF
.	TRBV27	TRBJ1-1	few	TGTGCCAGCAGTTTATCGGCCCCTGTTCGGACTGAAGCTTTCTTT	CASSLSAPVRTEAFF
.	TRBV5-1	TRBJ2-6	few	TGCGCCAGCAACTCGAACCCAGGGGCTGGGGCCAACGTCCTGACTTTC	CASNSNPGAGANVLTF
TRBD1	TRBV19	TRBJ1-5	.	TGTGCCAGTAGCCTGGACAGGGGGCTAGTTCAGCCCCAGCATTTT	CASSLDRGLVQPQHF
.	TRBV20-1	TRBJ2-5	.	TGCAGTGCCAAGCGCCGGGGGGCTGGGGAGACCCAGTACTTC	CSAKRRGAGETQYF
.	TRBV7-9	TRBJ1-2	.	TGTGCCAGCAGCTCTGAAGAGACGTCGTATGGCTACACCTTC	CASSSEETSYGYTF
TRBD2	TRBV6-1	TRBJ2-7	.	TGTGCCAGCAGTCTAGCGGGGGGATCCTACGAGCAGTACTTC	CASSLAGGSYEQYF
.	TRBV5-3	TRBJ1-1	.	TGTGCCAGAAGCCTCAGGCGAGGGAACACTGAAGCTTTCTTT	CARSLRRGNTEAFF
TRBD2	TRBV6-1	TRBJ2-2	.	TGTGCCAGCAGTGGACTAGCGGGGGGGTCCACCGGGGAGCTGTTTTTT	CASSGLAGGSTGELFF
TRBD1	TRBV6-5	TRBJ1-3	.	TGTGCCAGCAGTTACCTACCTAAGACCGGGACAGGGGAATCTGGAAACACCATATATTTT	CASSYLPKTGTGESGNTIYF
TRBD1	TRBV5-1	TRBJ2-2	.	TGCGCCAGCAGCTCCGGGACAGAGAGGCTCGGGGAGCTGTTTTTT	CASSSGTERLGELFF
.	TRBV7-8	TRBJ1-2	few	TGTGCCAGCAGCTCTTCAGGGTATGGCTACACCTTC	CASSSSGYGYTF
TRBD2	TRBV20-1	TRBJ2-3	few	TGCAGTGCTAGTGGGGGGGTAACAGATACGCAGTATTTT	CSASGGVTDTQYF
.	TRBV7-8	TRBJ2-3	.	TGTGCCAGCAGCTTAGAAATCGCAGATACGCAGTATTTT	CASSLEIADTQYF
.	TRBV20-1	TRBJ2-1	.	TGCAGTGCTCAGCGGCTCGACCCGGATGAGCAGTTCTTC	CSAQRLDPDEQFF
.	TRBV7-9	TRBJ2-1	.	TGTGCCAGCAGCTACAGGACGGACAATGAGCAGTTCTTC	CASSYRTDNEQFF
TRBD1	TRBV7-7	TRBJ1-3	.	TGTGCTAGCAGCTTATCTCCAGGGGGTTTAAACACCATATATTTT	CASSLSPGGLNTIYF
.	TRBV5-8	TRBJ1-5	few	TGTGCCAGCAGTCGACCCGCGGGGAGCAATCAGCCCCAGCATTTT	CASSRPAGSNQPQHF
TRBD1	TRBV7-9	TRBJ1-2	medium-sized	TGTGCCAGCAGCTTACAGGGGGGATCGAACTATGGCTACACCTTC	CASSLQGGSNYGYTF
TRBD1	TRBV2	TRBJ1-5	.	TGTGCCAGCAAGGTACAGGGGGACCAGCCCCAGCATTTT	CASKVQGDQPQHF
TRBD2	TRBV6-1	TRBJ2-5	few	TGTGCCAGCAGTGAAACTAGCGGGGGGGCGGAGACCCAGTACTTC	CASSETSGGAETQYF